This T cell receptor (beta chain) was observed in a study of shared T cell receptors in the human thymus. Sequencing was performed with immunoSEQ multiplex PCR; in TCRdb, only in-frame clones are kept and a portion is missing. Of under 450,000 clones in the sample, roughly 94% were seen once. The V gene end was trimmed by 2 bases and the J gene end by 4 bases; junction bases not matched to a gene: 8. The length of the CDR3 is 15 residues. Looked up from germline, CDR1 is MDHEN and CDR2 is SYDVKM. V is TRBV28 and J is TRBJ2-7, with TRBD2 identical over 7 bases. The specimen was thymocytes. This sequence originates from a human donor. The CDR3 here is CASSLGLADPYEQYF. DNA for the CDR3: TGTGCCAGCAGTTTAGGTCTAGCGGACCCTTACGAGCAGTACTTC.